This T cell receptor (beta chain) stems from a study of cytomegalovirus exposure and HLA in healthy donors. Study-level background: For the approximately 360 genotyped donors, 80% to 90% fell within the Caucasian-associated ancestry cluster.

V was trimmed by 2 bases and J by 4 bases, leaving 8 bases between them. This CDR3 comprises 13 residues. In germline, CDR1 is WNHNN, CDR2 SYGVQD (reference sequence). Researchers ran the PCR with 60 Vbeta and 13 Jbeta primers. Repertoires were generated with immunoSEQ multiplex PCR, while TCRdb's copy carries only in-frame clones and drops some. Its listing shows 56,000 or so clones. Note on this clone: Its antigen is undetermined.

Overall study findings and caveats: Specificity for CMV antigens was confirmed in vitro for a few of the CMV-associated chains. The study flagged about 150 TCR beta chains as cytomegalovirus-associated.

This sequence originates from a man aged 40-55 years in good health and CMV-seropositive. Sequences were obtained from PBMCs. V is TRBV10-1 and J is TRBJ1-2, with D maybe TRBD1 (6 bases). CDR3 amino acids: CASSETGSYGYTF. CDR3 DNA: TGCGCCAGCAGTGAGACAGGGTCCTATGGCTACACCTTC.